This T cell receptor beta chain was obtained from a study of T cells expressing NK-cell markers (dated by TCRdb to about 2020). Regarding the complete study: TCR beta-chain repertoires were profiled in sorted CD3+CD56+NKG2C+, CD3+CD56+NKG2C- and CD3+CD56-NKG2C+ T-cell subsets from fewer than 10 donors. Randomly selected healthy volunteers, three men and five women, were used as the eight sequenced donors. Illumina HiSeq 2000/2500, MiSeq or NextSeq was used to sequence libraries as 2 x 150 bp reads. Among the eight sequenced donors, seven were HCMV-seropositive and one was HCMV-seronegative. On the study overall, not on this receptor specifically: Those dominant clonotypes were again the most abundant among CD3+CD56-NKG2C+ cells in a few donors, at about 28.3-60.1%. It remained unclear whether the expanded NKG2C-expressing T cell clones were specific for HCMV antigens. In more than five donors, the dominant CD3+CD56+NKG2C+ clonotypes ranked among the top 10 CD8+ clonotypes, making up about 1.0-7.0% of CD8+ T cells.

The data were produced on an Illumina HiSeq 2000. TCR beta cDNA libraries were made by 5'RACE template switching that added a universal primer site and unique molecular identifiers. cDNA synthesis was primed from the TCR beta constant segment, followed by two successive PCR amplification steps. The paper's data handling went like this. MIGEC was used to demultiplex reads and group reads by UMI, and MiTCR was used to assemble and quantify clonotypes. To exclude erroneous sequences, any TCR cDNA sequence not supported by at least two reads was discarded. The tcR package was used for downstream repertoire analysis, and clonotypes were matched between fractions using CDR3 nucleotide sequence together with V segment. VDJmatch was used to annotate antigen specificity against VDJdb, with one amino acid substitution in CDR3 allowed. The reads, reprocessed by TCRdb, yield one row per CDR3 protein sequence and no DNA. None of the V and J calls come from the authors' own analysis; TCRdb made them. Per the sample table, the count is about 260,000 distinct CDR3 sequences. Around 0.37% of the sample is in the top ten clones.

The CDR3 sequence holds 14 residues, the cysteine and phenylalanine included. No DNA sequence is on record. CDR1 and CDR2 were assigned from the germline V gene (reference sequence) as DFQATT and SNEGSKA. With regard to this clonotype: No cognate antigen has been identified for it.

To determine HCMV serostatus, a commercial ELISA kit was used to detect HCMV-specific IgG in serum. Peripheral blood mononuclear cells were isolated from blood by Ficoll density gradient centrifugation. The sequence links TRBV20-1 to TRBJ2-7; the TCRdb call, TRBD1, lacks DNA for checking. The specimen sequenced was blood T cells: a sorted CD56 or NKG2C T cell subset, CD4+ or CD8+ T cells, or bulk PBMC T cells (not recorded which). The clonotype was recovered from a man between 18 and 29 years old in good health. Donor details come from another sample of the same person, matched by shared clones. The CDR3 amino acid sequence is: CSASTGTGSSEQYF.